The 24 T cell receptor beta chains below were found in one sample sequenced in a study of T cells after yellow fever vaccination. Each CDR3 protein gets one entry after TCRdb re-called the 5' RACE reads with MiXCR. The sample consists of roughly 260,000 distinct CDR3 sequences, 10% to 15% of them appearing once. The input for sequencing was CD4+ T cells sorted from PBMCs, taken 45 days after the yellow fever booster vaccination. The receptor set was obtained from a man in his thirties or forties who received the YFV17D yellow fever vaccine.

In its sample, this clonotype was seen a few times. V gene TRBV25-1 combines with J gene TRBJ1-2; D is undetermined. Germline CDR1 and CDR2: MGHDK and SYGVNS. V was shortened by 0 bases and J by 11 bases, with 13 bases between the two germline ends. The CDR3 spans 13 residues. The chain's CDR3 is CASSEYQDPGYTF. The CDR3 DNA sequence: TGTGCCAGCAGTGAATACCAGGACCCCGGATACACCTTC.

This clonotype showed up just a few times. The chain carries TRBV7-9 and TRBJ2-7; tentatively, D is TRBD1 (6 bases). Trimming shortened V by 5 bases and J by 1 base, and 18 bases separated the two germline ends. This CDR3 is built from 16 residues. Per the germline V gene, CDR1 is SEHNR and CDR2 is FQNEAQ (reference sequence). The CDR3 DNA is TGTGCCAGCAGCCCACCCCGTCAGGGGATGTCCTACGAGCAGTACTTC. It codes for CASSPPRQGMSYEQYF.

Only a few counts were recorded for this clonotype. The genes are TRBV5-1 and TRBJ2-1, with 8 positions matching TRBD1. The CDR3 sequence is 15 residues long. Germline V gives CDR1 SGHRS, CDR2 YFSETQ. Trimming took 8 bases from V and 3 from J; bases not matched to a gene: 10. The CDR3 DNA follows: TGCGCCAGTTCCCTTGACGGACAGGGCTACAATGAGCAGTTCTTC. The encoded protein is CASSLDGQGYNEQFF.

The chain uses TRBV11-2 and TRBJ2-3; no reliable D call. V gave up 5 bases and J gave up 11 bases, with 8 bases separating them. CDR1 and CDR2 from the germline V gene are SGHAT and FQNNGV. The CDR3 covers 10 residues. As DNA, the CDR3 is TGTGCCAGCAGCGCCGATCAGCAGTATTTT. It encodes CASSADQQYF.

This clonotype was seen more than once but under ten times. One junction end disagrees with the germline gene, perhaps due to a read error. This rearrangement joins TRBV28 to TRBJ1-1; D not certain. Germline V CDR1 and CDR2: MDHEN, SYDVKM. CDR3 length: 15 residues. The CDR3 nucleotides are TGTGCCAGCATTTTAGCCGGGCGGCGGAACACTGAAGCTTTCTTT. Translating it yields CASILAGRRNTEAFF.

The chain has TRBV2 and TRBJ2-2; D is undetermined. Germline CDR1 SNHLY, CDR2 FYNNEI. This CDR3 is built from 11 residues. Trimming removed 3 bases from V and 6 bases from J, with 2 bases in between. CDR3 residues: CASSEPGELFF. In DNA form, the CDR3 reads TGTGCCAGCAGTGAGCCCGGGGAGCTGTTTTTT. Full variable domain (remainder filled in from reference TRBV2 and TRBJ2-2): EPEVTQTPSHQVTQMGQEVILRCVPISNHLYFYWYRQILGQKVEFLVSFYNNEISEKSEIFDDQFSVERPDGSNFTLKIRSTKLEDSAMYFCASSEPGELFFGEGSRLTVL.

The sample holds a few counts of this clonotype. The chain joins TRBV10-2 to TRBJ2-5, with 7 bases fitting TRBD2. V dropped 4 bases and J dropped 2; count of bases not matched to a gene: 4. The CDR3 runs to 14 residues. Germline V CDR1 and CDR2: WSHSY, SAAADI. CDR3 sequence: CASSGPGGQETQYF. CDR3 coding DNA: TGCGCCAGCAGTGGCCCGGGGGGACAAGAGACCCAGTACTTC.

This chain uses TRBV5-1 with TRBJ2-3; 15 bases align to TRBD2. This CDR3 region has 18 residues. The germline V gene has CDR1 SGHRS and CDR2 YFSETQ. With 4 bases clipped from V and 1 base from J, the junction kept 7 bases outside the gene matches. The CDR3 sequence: CASSPGLAGGWGTDTQYF. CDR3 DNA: TGCGCCAGCAGCCCCGGACTAGCGGGAGGGTGGGGCACAGATACGCAGTATTTT.

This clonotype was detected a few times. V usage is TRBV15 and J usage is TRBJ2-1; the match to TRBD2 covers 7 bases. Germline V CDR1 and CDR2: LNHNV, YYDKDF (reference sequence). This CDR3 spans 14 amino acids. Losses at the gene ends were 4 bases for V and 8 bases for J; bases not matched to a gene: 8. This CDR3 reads CATSNPAGRYEQFF. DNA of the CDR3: TGTGCCACCAGCAATCCAGCGGGAAGGTATGAGCAGTTCTTC.

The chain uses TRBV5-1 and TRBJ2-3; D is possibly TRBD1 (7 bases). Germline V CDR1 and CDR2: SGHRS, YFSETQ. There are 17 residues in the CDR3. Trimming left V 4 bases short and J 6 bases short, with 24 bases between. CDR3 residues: CASSPSRGTDGADTQYF. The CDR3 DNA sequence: TGCGCCAGCAGCCCCTCCCGGGGGACAGATGGAGCCGATACGCAGTATTTT.

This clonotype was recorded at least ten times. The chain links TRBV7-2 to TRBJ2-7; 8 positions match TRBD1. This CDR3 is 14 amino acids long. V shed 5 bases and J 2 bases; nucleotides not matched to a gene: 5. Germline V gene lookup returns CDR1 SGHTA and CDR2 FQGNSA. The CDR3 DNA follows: TGTGCCAGCAGCCGGACACAGGGGGCCTACGAGCAGTACTTC. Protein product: CASSRTQGAYEQYF. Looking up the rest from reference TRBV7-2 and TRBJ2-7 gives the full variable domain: GAGVSQSPSNKVTEKGKDVELRCDPISGHTALYWYRQSLGQGLEFLIYFQGNSAPDKSGLPSDRFSAERTGGSVSTLTIQRTQQEDSAVYLCASSRTQGAYEQYFGPGTRLTVT.

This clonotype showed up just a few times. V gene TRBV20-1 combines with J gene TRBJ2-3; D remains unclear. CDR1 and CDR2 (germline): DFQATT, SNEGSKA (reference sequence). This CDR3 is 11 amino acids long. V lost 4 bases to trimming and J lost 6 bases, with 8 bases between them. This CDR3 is CSAIPIDTQYF. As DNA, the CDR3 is TGCAGTGCTATACCTATTGATACGCAGTATTTT.

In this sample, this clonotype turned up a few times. The CDR3: CSASDTTNQPQHF. The CDR3 region has the DNA TGCAGCGCGAGTGACACCACAAATCAGCCCCAGCATTTT. The chain has TRBV29-1 and TRBJ1-5; D remains ambiguous. This CDR3 region has 13 residues. Germline loops: CDR1 SQVTM, CDR2 ANQGSEA. Deletions cut 7 bases from V and 4 bases from J, with 14 bases between.

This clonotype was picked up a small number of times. CDR3 nucleotide sequence: TGTGCCAGCGGGAGGACTAGCGGGAGGGCGTCTGAGCAGTTCTTC. Translated: CASGRTSGRASEQFF. This chain uses TRBV3-1 with TRBJ2-1; 15 bases map to TRBD2. Trimming at V came to 8 bases and at J to 9 bases, leaving 8 bases not matched to a gene. Germline V gene sequence: CDR1 LGHDT, CDR2 YNNKEL (reference sequence). The CDR3 has 15 residues.

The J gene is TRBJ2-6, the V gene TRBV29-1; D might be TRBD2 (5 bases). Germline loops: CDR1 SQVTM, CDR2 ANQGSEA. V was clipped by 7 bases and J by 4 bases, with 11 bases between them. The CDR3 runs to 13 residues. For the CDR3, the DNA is TGCAGCGCAAGCGGCGGGGGGGCCAACGTCCTGACTTTC. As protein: CSASGGGANVLTF.

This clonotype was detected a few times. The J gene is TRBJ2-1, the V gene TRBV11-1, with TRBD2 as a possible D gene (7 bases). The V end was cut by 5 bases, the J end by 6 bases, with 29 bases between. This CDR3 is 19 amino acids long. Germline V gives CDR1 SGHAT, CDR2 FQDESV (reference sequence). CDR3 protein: CASSPSRRWGGSVFNEQFF. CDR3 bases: TGTGCCAGCAGCCCAAGCAGAAGGTGGGGGGGCAGCGTGTTCAATGAGCAGTTCTTC.

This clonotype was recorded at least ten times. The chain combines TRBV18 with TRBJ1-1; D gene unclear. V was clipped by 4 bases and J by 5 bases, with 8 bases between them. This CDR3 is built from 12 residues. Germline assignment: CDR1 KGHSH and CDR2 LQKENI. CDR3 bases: TGTGCCAGCTCACTCCAGATAACTGAAGCTTTCTTT. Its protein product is CASSLQITEAFF.

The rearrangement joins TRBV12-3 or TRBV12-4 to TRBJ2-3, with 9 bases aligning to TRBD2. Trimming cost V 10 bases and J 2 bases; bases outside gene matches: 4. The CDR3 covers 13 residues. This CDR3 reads CAISGRHTDTQYF. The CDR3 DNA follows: TGTGCCATAAGCGGGAGGCACACAGATACGCAGTATTTT.

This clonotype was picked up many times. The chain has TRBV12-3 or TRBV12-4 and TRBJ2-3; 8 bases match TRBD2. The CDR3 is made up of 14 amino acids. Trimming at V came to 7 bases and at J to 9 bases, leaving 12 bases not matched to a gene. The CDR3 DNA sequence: TGTGCCAGCACTTTGCGGGAGGCCCCCGGGACGCAGTATTTT. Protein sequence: CASTLREAPGTQYF.

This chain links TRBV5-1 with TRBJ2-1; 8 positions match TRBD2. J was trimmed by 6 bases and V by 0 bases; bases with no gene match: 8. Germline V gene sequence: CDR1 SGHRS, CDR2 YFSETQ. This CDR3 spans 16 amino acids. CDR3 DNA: TGCGCCAGCAGCTTGGCCGTCGCGGGAGGCCTCAATGAGCAGTTCTTC. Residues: CASSLAVAGGLNEQFF.

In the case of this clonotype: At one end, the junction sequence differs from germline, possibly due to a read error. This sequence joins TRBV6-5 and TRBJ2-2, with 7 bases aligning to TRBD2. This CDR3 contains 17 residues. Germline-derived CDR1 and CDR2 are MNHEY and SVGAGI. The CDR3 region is CASSLFSGAGETGELIF. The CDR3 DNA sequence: TGTGCCAGCAGTTTATTTTCGGGCGCGGGAGAAACCGGGGAGCTGATTTTT.

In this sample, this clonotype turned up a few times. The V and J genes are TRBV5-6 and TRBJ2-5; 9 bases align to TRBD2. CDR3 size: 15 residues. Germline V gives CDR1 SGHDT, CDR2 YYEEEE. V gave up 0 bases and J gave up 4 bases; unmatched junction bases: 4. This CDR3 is CASSLVAGVGETQYF. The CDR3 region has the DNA TGTGCCAGCAGCTTGGTAGCGGGAGTAGGAGAGACCCAGTACTTC.

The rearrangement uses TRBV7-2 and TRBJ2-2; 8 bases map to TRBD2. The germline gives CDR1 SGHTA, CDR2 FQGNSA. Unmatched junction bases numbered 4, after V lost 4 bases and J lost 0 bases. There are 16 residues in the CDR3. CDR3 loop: CASSSAGLANTGELFF. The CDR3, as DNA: TGTGCCAGCAGCTCGGCGGGACTAGCGAACACCGGGGAGCTGTTTTTT. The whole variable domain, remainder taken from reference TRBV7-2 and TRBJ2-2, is GAGVSQSPSNKVTEKGKDVELRCDPISGHTALYWYRQSLGQGLEFLIYFQGNSAPDKSGLPSDRFSAERTGGSVSTLTIQRTQQEDSAVYLCASSSAGLANTGELFFGEGSRLTVL.

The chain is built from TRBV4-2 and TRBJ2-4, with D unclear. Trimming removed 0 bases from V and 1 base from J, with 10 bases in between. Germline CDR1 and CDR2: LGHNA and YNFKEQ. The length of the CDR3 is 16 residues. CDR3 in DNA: TGTGCCAGCAGCCAAGATTTATGGCGGGCCAAAAACATTCAGTACTTC. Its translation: CASSQDLWRAKNIQYF.